The 32 T cell receptor beta chains given below trace back to one sample, sequenced in a study of CD8 T cell repertoires and HIV-1 epitope variants. For these receptors, no antigen is known. Libraries were prepared by immunoSEQ multiplex PCR; TCRdb keeps only in-frame clonotypes and omits some of them. The sample yields about 5,100 clones, around 66% seen once. Sample: cultured CD8+ T cells derived from PBMCs. The receptors shown here come from a male donor with HIV.

V and J are TRBV5-6 and TRBJ2-1; 9 bases map to TRBD1. Trimming removed 3 bases from V and 1 base from J; junction bases left unmatched: 2. This CDR3 is 15 amino acids long. CDR1 SGHDT and CDR2 YYEEEE come from the germline V gene. The CDR3 nucleotides read TGTGCCAGCAGCTCCGGACAGGGGTCCTACAATGAGCAGTTCTTC. It encodes CASSSGQGSYNEQFF.

Note on this clone: Within the sample, other DNA sequences also encode this same CDR3. The V and J genes are TRBV6-6 and TRBJ2-1; D uncertain. The CDR3 runs to 12 residues. Germline CDR1 and CDR2: MNHNY and SVGAGI (reference sequence). V shed 6 bases and J shed 2 bases, with 5 bases lying between them. CDR3 DNA: TGTGCCAGCAGCCGACCCTACAATGAGCAGTTCTTC. This codes for CASSRPYNEQFF.

The rearrangement joins TRBV4-1 to TRBJ2-7; the match to TRBD1 covers 11 bases. CDR1 is MGHRA and CDR2 is YSYEKL in the germline V gene. V shed 1 base and J 2 bases; nucleotides not matched to a gene: 1. The CDR3 contains 15 residues. CDR3 region: CASSQAGQGAYEQYF. Here the CDR3 DNA reads TGCGCCAGCAGCCAAGCGGGACAGGGGGCCTACGAGCAGTACTTC.

Details on this clone: A junction boundary mismatches the germline segment, possibly from a read error. The gene calls are TRBV5-4 and TRBJ1-2, with D uncertain. Germline V lookup: CDR1 SGHNT, CDR2 YYREEE (reference sequence). The CDR3 contains 16 residues. The DNA for the CDR3 is TGCGCCAGCAGCCAAGATCCCGTCGAACTCGACTATGGCTACACCTTC. Its translation: CASSQDPVELDYGYTF.

This clone was observed a few times. The chain joins TRBV27 to TRBJ2-7, with 8 positions matching TRBD1. V lost 5 bases and J lost 5; bases outside the gene matches: 8. This CDR3 region has 14 residues. Germline loops: CDR1 MNHEY, CDR2 SMNVEV (reference sequence). The CDR3 region has the DNA TGTGCCAGCAGTCCGGGACAGGTGCTACACGAGCAGTACTTC. Translation gives CASSPGQVLHEQYF.

The chain couples TRBV29-1 to TRBJ1-1, with D perhaps matching TRBD1 (5 bases). Germline V CDR1 and CDR2: SQVTM, ANQGSEA. V lost 1 base, J lost 5 bases, and 8 bases lay in between. The CDR3 covers 12 residues. The CDR3 DNA reads TGCAGCGTTGAAGGGGGGGGGACTGAAGCTTTCTTT. Amino acid sequence: CSVEGGGTEAFF. The variable domain in full, with the rest retrieved from reference TRBV29-1 and TRBJ1-1, is SAVISQKPSRDICQRGTSLTIQCQVDSQVTMMFWYRQQPGQSLTLIATANQGSEATYESGFVIDKFPISRPNLTFSTLTVSNMSPEDSSIYLCSVEGGGTEAFFGQGTRLTVV.

This clone has more than one count but fewer than ten. J is TRBJ2-1 and V is TRBV7-9; 10 bases map to TRBD2. Germline trimming cut 5 bases from V and 1 base from J; bases unmatched to any gene: 2. The CDR3 length is 15 residues. Germline V gene lookup returns CDR1 SEHNR and CDR2 FQNEAQ (reference sequence). The CDR3 bases are TGTGCCAGCAGCGGGACTAGCGAGTCCTACAATGAGCAGTTCTTC. It yields the protein CASSGTSESYNEQFF. Full variable domain (outside the CDR3, taken from reference TRBV7-9 and TRBJ2-1): DTGVSQNPRHKITKRGQNVTFRCDPISEHNRLYWYRQTLGQGPEFLTYFQNEAQLEKSRLLSDRFSAERPKGSFSTLEIQRTEQGDSAMYLCASSGTSESYNEQFFGPGTRLTVL.

This rearrangement joins TRBV5-4 to TRBJ1-2, with no clear D. The V and J ends lost 4 bases and 0 bases respectively, with 10 bases between them. Germline V gene data show CDR1 as SGHNT and CDR2 as YYREEE (reference sequence). The CDR3 runs to 14 residues. The CDR3: CASSETGSNYGYTF. As DNA, the CDR3 is TGTGCCAGCAGCGAGACGGGGTCTAACTATGGCTACACCTTC.

Here the CDR3 DNA reads TGTGCCAGCAGGCGAAGCGAAGCTACCGAGCAGTACTTC. It translates to CASRRSEATEQYF. The rearrangement joins TRBV2 to TRBJ2-7; D is undetermined. Germline CDR1 reads SNHLY; CDR2 reads FYNNEI. V lost 6 bases and J lost 6, with 15 bases in between. This CDR3 has 13 residues.

The chain carries TRBV7-9 and TRBJ2-1; TRBD2 agrees at 12 bases. Germline V gene lookup returns CDR1 SEHNR and CDR2 FQNEAQ (reference sequence). The V segment lost 3 bases and the J segment 5 bases; nucleotides outside the gene matches: 11. This CDR3 spans 18 amino acids. The CDR3 DNA sequence: TGTGCCAGCAGCTTCCCGGAGACTAGCGGGAGCTTCAACAATGAGCAGTTCTTC. This encodes CASSFPETSGSFNNEQFF.

The chain is built from TRBV4-3 and TRBJ1-1; 10 nucleotides align to TRBD1. The CDR3 length is 16 residues. Germline-derived CDR1 and CDR2 are LGHNA and YSLEER. J lost 3 bases, V lost 0 bases, and 4 bases had no gene match. Here the CDR3 reads CASSQEDRGLHTEAFF. The CDR3 DNA sequence: TGCGCCAGCAGCCAAGAAGACAGGGGGCTGCACACTGAAGCTTTCTTT.

The chain has TRBV28 and TRBJ1-2; D remains ambiguous. There are 11 residues in the CDR3. The germline V gene has CDR1 MDHEN and CDR2 SYDVKM. The V end lost 5 bases, the J end lost 8 bases, and 9 bases lay between the germline ends. In DNA, the CDR3 is TGTGCCAGCAGTCTGCCGGGAGGCTACACCTTC. Its protein is CASSLPGGYTF.

The chain carries TRBV7-7 and TRBJ2-3; no firm D call. The V end lost 5 bases, the J end lost 0 bases, and 9 bases lay between the germline ends. Germline CDR1 is SSHAT and CDR2 is FNYEAQ (reference sequence). CDR3 size: 14 residues. The CDR3 here is CASSPDGSTDTQYF. The CDR3 coding sequence is TGTGCCAGCAGCCCAGACGGAAGCACAGATACGCAGTATTTT.

This sequence joins TRBV9 and TRBJ2-7; D ambiguous. With 0 bases removed from V and 3 bases from J, the gap between germline ends came to 7 bases. CDR1 SGDLS and CDR2 YYNGEE come from the germline V gene. The CDR3 contains 13 residues. The chain's CDR3 is CASSVAPLYEQYF. CDR3 coding DNA: TGTGCCAGCAGCGTAGCCCCCCTCTACGAGCAGTACTTC.

The rearrangement joins TRBV27 to TRBJ2-7; a weak D match, TRBD1 (5 bases). Trimming shortened V by 1 base and J by 0 bases, and 10 bases separated the two germline ends. The CDR3 totals 15 residues. CDR1 is MNHEY, CDR2 SMNVEV, per germline (reference sequence). CDR3 coding DNA: TGTGCCAGCAGTTTATTGGCAGGGTCCTCCTACGAGCAGTACTTC. As protein: CASSLLAGSSYEQYF.

This clone was seen only a few times. The chain is built from TRBV25-1 and TRBJ2-2; the D is unclear. Germline V gives CDR1 MGHDK, CDR2 SYGVNS. V gave up 8 bases and J gave up 4 bases, with 5 bases separating them. The CDR3 covers 11 residues. The CDR3 reads CASHLTGELFF. In nucleotides, the CDR3 is TGTGCCAGCCATCTCACCGGGGAGCTGTTTTTT.

This chain links TRBV19 with TRBJ1-5; no clear D. Trimming stripped 8 bases from V and 8 bases from J, with 4 bases between. The CDR3 is made up of 9 amino acids. The germline gives CDR1 LNHDA, CDR2 SQIVND (reference sequence). The CDR3 spells CASAEPQHF. The CDR3 DNA reads as TGTGCCAGTGCCGAGCCCCAGCATTTT.

V and J are TRBV28 and TRBJ1-3; D perhaps matches TRBD1 (5 bases). The V gene's germline CDR1 is MDHEN and CDR2 SYDVKM. V lost 6 bases to trimming and J lost 4 bases, with 13 bases between them. CDR3 length equals 14 residues. For the CDR3, the DNA is TGTGCCAGCAGCCCCTCGGGACGGGGAAACACCATATATTTT. Protein product: CASSPSGRGNTIYF.

This clone was observed a handful of times. The CDR3 reads CAWSASRTSDNEQFF. CDR3 DNA sequence: TGTGCCTGGAGTGCATCCCGGACTAGCGACAATGAGCAGTTCTTC. The V call is TRBV30, the J call TRBJ2-1, with TRBD2 identical over 9 bases. The germline gives CDR1 GTSNPN, CDR2 SVGIG (reference sequence). The V segment lost 1 base and the J segment 5 bases; nucleotides outside the gene matches: 6. This CDR3 has 15 residues.

The chain uses TRBV27 and TRBJ1-5, with D possibly being TRBD1 (5 bases). The CDR3 is 14 residues long. The V gene lost 5 bases and the J gene lost 2 bases, with 10 bases spanning the gap. The germline gives CDR1 MNHEY, CDR2 SMNVEV (reference sequence). The DNA for the CDR3 is TGTGCCAGCAGTCGCATCAGGGGCAATCAGCCCCAGCATTTT. It specifies CASSRIRGNQPQHF.

This clone turned up a few times. The rearrangement uses TRBV28 and TRBJ1-2; D is undetermined. Looked up from germline, CDR1 is MDHEN and CDR2 is SYDVKM. The CDR3 covers 15 residues. V lost 2 bases to trimming and J lost 8 bases, with 18 bases between them. CDR3 residues: CASSLEGYPLWGYTF. The CDR3 nucleotides are TGTGCCAGCAGTTTAGAAGGGTACCCACTTTGGGGCTACACCTTC.

The chain recombines TRBV19 with TRBJ2-1; TRBD2 matches at 12 bases. The CDR3 is 16 residues long. Per germline, CDR1 LNHDA and CDR2 SQIVND (reference sequence). The V segment lost 2 bases and the J segment 2 bases; nucleotides outside the gene matches: 1. CDR3 sequence reads: CASSIRTSGTYNEQFF. CDR3 sequence (DNA): TGTGCCAGTAGTATACGGACTAGCGGGACCTACAATGAGCAGTTCTTC.

V and J are TRBV5-4 and TRBJ2-2; D unresolved. CDR3 length: 12 residues. With 3 bases removed from V and 5 bases from J, the gap between germline ends came to 5 bases. In germline, CDR1 is SGHNT, CDR2 YYREEE (reference sequence). CDR3 nucleotide sequence: TGTGCCAGCAGCTCGGGTACCGGGGAGCTGTTTTTT. The encoded protein is CASSSGTGELFF. Full variable domain (remainder filled in from reference TRBV5-4 and TRBJ2-2): ETGVTQSPTHLIKTRGQQVTLRCSSQSGHNTVSWYQQALGQGPQFIFQYYREEENGRGNFPPRFSGLQFPNYSSELNVNALELDDSALYLCASSSGTGELFFGEGSRLTVL.

V and J are TRBV7-8 and TRBJ2-3; D may be TRBD1 (6 bases). V was shortened by 2 bases and J by 0 bases, with 9 bases between the two germline ends. This CDR3 is 15 amino acids long. The V gene's germline CDR1 is SGHVS and CDR2 FQNEAQ. The CDR3 DNA reads TGTGCCAGCAGCTTAATGACAGGTAGCACAGATACGCAGTATTTT. It is translated as CASSLMTGSTDTQYF.

The chain combines TRBV19 with TRBJ2-1, with TRBD1 identical over 8 bases. V lost 7 bases and J lost 2; bases outside the gene matches: 13. The CDR3 spans 17 residues. The V gene's germline CDR1 is LNHDA and CDR2 SQIVND (reference sequence). CDR3 nucleotide sequence: TGTGCCAGTACCCCCGAAATGACAGGGGTCACCTACAATGAGCAGTTCTTC. This codes for CASTPEMTGVTYNEQFF.

This sequence joins TRBV28 and TRBJ2-5; 7 bases are a match to TRBD1. V shed 5 bases, J shed 1 base, and the junction held 7 bases outside the gene matches. Germline V gives CDR1 MDHEN, CDR2 SYDVKM. The CDR3 loop spans 15 amino acids. In DNA, the CDR3 is TGTGCCAGCAGTCGTGAATCAGGGGGCCAAGAGACCCAGTACTTC. Translating it yields CASSRESGGQETQYF.

This clone came up a few times. The chain links TRBV4-2 to TRBJ2-7; a possible D gene is TRBD2 (5 bases). Trimming shortened V by 1 base and J by 7 bases, and 11 bases separated the two germline ends. The CDR3 runs to 13 residues. From germline, CDR1 is LGHNA and CDR2 YNFKEQ. The CDR3 is CASSQVLGGEQYF. The CDR3 DNA reads as TGTGCCAGCAGCCAAGTTCTAGGAGGAGAGCAGTACTTC.

The chain has TRBV30 and TRBJ1-1; maybe TRBD1 (5 bases). The CDR3 contains 16 residues. CDR1 and CDR2 from the germline V gene are GTSNPN and SVGIG (reference sequence). V was cut by 1 base and J by 4 bases, with 19 bases left in between. Here the CDR3 DNA reads TGTGCCTGGAGTGGATGGGGGAGCTTGTCTGGCACTGAAGCTTTCTTT. Encoded protein: CAWSGWGSLSGTEAFF.

This clone appeared a few times. The CDR3 is CASRGTGGRTYEQYF. The CDR3 coding sequence is TGTGCCAGCAGGGGGACAGGGGGAAGAACCTACGAGCAGTACTTC. The chain carries TRBV28 and TRBJ2-7, with TRBD1 matching 11 bases. CDR3 length: 15 amino acids. Trimming at V came to 6 bases and at J to 2 bases, leaving 6 bases not matched to a gene. The germline CDR1 and CDR2 sequences are MDHEN and SYDVKM.

This chain connects TRBV9 to TRBJ2-2; D unclear. Trimming stripped 6 bases from V and 0 bases from J, with 6 bases between. Germline V gene data show CDR1 as SGDLS and CDR2 as YYNGEE. This CDR3 is built from 13 residues. The CDR3 region is CASMSANTGELFF. CDR3 nucleotides: TGTGCCAGCATGTCCGCGAACACCGGGGAGCTGTTTTTT.

This clone was found a few times. This chain connects TRBV27 to TRBJ1-2; 9 bases align to TRBD1. Germline assignment: CDR1 MNHEY and CDR2 SMNVEV (reference sequence). V gave up 3 bases and J gave up 5 bases; unmatched junction bases: 10. CDR3 size: 16 residues. CDR3 protein: CASSLGTGFPLYGYTF. Written as DNA, the CDR3 is TGTGCCAGCAGTTTGGGGACAGGGTTTCCCCTATATGGCTACACCTTC.

A single count supports this clone. J is TRBJ2-1 and V is TRBV5-4; TRBD1 or TRBD2 may be the D gene (7 bases each). Germline-derived CDR1 and CDR2 are SGHNT and YYREEE (reference sequence). V dropped 5 bases and J dropped 15 bases, with 24 bases sitting between them. The CDR3 extends over 14 amino acids. The CDR3 region has the DNA TGTGCCAGCAGAGGGACAGCTAGCGGTCTACCCCCGTTCTTC. It is translated as CASRGTASGLPPFF.